This is a list of T cell receptor beta chains from one sample in a study of T cell responses to AZD1222 COVID-19 vaccine. The protocol was immunoSEQ multiplex PCR, while the TCRdb copy is restricted to in-frame clones and leaves out a portion. The sample has 180,000 or so clones; about 92% are singletons. Sequences were derived from peripheral blood, sampled on day 0 of AZD1222 vaccination. Receptors were obtained from an adult in good health. CDR3s include the opening cysteine and the closing phenylalanine or tryptophan. The order of the fields is D gene, J gene, clone size, CDR3 length, V gene, CDR3 protein, CDR3 DNA. The D gene is left open where the match is weak. Size is omitted from some rows. Given values are once, few, many or a class for expanded clones.

D: .; J: TRBJ1-1; size: .; length: 15; V: TRBV11-2; CDR3: CASSHPGTRVAEAFF; DNA: TGTGCCAGCAGCCACCCCGGGACAAGGGTCGCTGAAGCTTTCTTT
D: .; J: TRBJ1-5; size: .; length: 16; V: TRBV7-2; CDR3: CASSLGQVYSNQPQHF; DNA: TGTGCCAGCAGCTTAGGACAGGTTTATAGCAATCAGCCCCAGCATTTT
D: .; J: TRBJ1-2; size: .; length: 16; V: TRBV7-9; CDR3: CASTSDARLVVYGYTF; DNA: TGTGCCAGCACGTCGGACGCTCGACTTGTCGTGTATGGCTACACCTTC
D: .; J: TRBJ2-7; size: .; length: 13; V: TRBV5-1; CDR3: CASSLDHSGEQYF; DNA: TGCGCCAGCAGCTTGGACCACTCTGGGGAGCAGTACTTC
D: TRBD1; J: TRBJ1-1; size: once; length: 14; V: TRBV5-1; CDR3: CASSFDRGSTEAFF; DNA: TGCGCCAGCAGCTTCGACAGGGGTAGCACTGAAGCTTTCTTT
D: TRBD1; J: TRBJ1-2; size: .; length: 15; V: TRBV5-6; CDR3: CASSLNRGQGSGYTF; DNA: TGTGCCAGCAGCCTCAACAGGGGGCAAGGGTCTGGCTACACCTTC
D: .; J: TRBJ1-6; size: .; length: 12; V: TRBV6-5; CDR3: CASSFTTSPLHF; DNA: TGTGCCAGCAGTTTCACGACTTCACCCCTCCACTTT
D: TRBD2; J: TRBJ2-3; size: .; length: 15; V: TRBV6-5; CDR3: CASSYSGGREVTQYF; DNA: TGTGCCAGCAGTTACTCGGGCGGGAGGGAGGTTACGCAGTATTTT
D: TRBD2; J: TRBJ2-1; size: .; length: 15; V: TRBV27; CDR3: CASSTSLAGVNEQFF; DNA: TGTGCCAGCAGTACGAGTCTAGCGGGAGTCAATGAGCAGTTCTTC
D: TRBD1; J: TRBJ1-2; size: .; length: 13; V: TRBV30; CDR3: CAWSLDREKGYTF; DNA: TGTGCCTGGAGCCTAGACAGGGAGAAAGGCTACACCTTC
D: .; J: TRBJ1-2; size: .; length: 11; V: TRBV20-1; CDR3: CSARDDYGYTF; DNA: TGCAGTGCTAGAGACGACTATGGCTACACCTTC
D: .; J: TRBJ1-2; size: .; length: 13; V: TRBV4-2; CDR3: CASSQGGSYGYTF; DNA: TGTGCCAGCAGCCAAGGGGGCTCCTATGGCTACACCTTC
D: .; J: TRBJ1-5; size: .; length: 15; V: TRBV27; CDR3: CASSPRGGPSQPQHF; DNA: TGTGCCAGCAGCCCTCGCGGGGGGCCGAGTCAGCCCCAGCATTTT
D: TRBD1; J: TRBJ1-2; size: .; length: 15; V: TRBV10-3; CDR3: CAISEGDRGKWGYTF; DNA: TGTGCCATCAGTGAGGGGGACAGGGGGAAGTGGGGCTACACCTTC
D: .; J: TRBJ2-6; size: .; length: 15; V: TRBV2; CDR3: CASSAQPSGANVLTF; DNA: TGTGCCAGCAGTGCACAGCCCTCTGGGGCCAACGTCCTGACTTTC
D: .; J: TRBJ1-6; size: .; length: 13; V: TRBV5-1; CDR3: CASSLGGTSPLHF; DNA: TGCGCCAGCAGCTTGGGGGGGACTTCACCCCTCCACTTT
D: .; J: TRBJ2-7; size: .; length: 14; V: TRBV11-3; CDR3: CASSSTGDLNEQYF; DNA: TGTGCCAGCAGCTCGACGGGAGATCTGAACGAGCAGTACTTC